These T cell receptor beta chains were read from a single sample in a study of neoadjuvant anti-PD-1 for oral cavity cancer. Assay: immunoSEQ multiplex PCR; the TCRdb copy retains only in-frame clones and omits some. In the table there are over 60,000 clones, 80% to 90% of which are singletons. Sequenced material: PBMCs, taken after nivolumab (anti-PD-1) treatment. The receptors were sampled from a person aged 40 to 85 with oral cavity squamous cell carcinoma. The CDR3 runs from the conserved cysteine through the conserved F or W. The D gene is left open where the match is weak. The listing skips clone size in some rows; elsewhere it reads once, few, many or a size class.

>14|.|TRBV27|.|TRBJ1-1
CASSFRRGETEAFF
TGTGCCAGCAGTTTCCGGAGGGGGGAGACTGAAGCTTTCTTT
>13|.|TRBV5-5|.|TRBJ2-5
CASSLWATETQYF
TGTGCCAGCAGCTTGTGGGCTACGGAGACCCAGTACTTC
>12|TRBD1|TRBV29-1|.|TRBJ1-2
CSDDRDNYGYTF
TGCAGCGACGACAGGGATAACTATGGCTACACCTTC
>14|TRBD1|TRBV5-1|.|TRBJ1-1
CASSTRQGGTEAFF
TGCGCCAGCAGCACCCGACAGGGAGGTACTGAAGCTTTCTTT
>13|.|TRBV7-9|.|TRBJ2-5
CASSAWAVETQYF
TGTGCCAGCAGCGCCTGGGCCGTGGAGACCCAGTACTTC
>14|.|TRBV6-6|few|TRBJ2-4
CASSRGPDRYIQYF
TGTGCCAGCAGCCGAGGGCCGGACAGATACATTCAGTACTTC
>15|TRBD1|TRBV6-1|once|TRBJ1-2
CASSESGTGVGGYTF
TGTGCCAGCAGTGAATCCGGGACAGGTGTTGGTGGCTACACCTTC
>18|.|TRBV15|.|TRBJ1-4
CATSRDLTGRGAGEKLFF
TGTGCCACCAGCAGAGATTTAACGGGGAGAGGGGCAGGGGAAAAACTGTTTTTT
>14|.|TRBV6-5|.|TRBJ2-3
CASSPRALKDTQYF
TGTGCCAGCAGCCCCCGAGCTTTGAAAGATACGCAGTATTTT
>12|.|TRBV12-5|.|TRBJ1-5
CASSRGDQPQHF
TGTGCTAGTTCACGGGGGGATCAGCCCCAGCATTTT
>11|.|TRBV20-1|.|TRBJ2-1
CSASISNEQFF
TGCAGTGCTAGCATTTCCAATGAGCAGTTCTTC
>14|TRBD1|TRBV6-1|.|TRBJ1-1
CASSEGDRVPEAFF
TGTGCCAGCAGTGAAGGGGACAGGGTGCCTGAAGCTTTCTTT
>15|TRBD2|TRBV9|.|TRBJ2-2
CASSVGWEGTGELFF
TGTGCCAGCAGCGTAGGGTGGGAGGGTACCGGGGAGCTGTTTTTT
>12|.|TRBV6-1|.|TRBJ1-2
CASSEHGDGYTF
TGTGCCAGCAGTGAGCACGGAGATGGCTACACCTTC
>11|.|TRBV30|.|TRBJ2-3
CAWSLPDTQYF
TGTGCCTGGAGTCTCCCAGATACGCAGTATTTT
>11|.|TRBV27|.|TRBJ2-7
CASFGRHGQYF
TGTGCCAGTTTCGGACGGCACGGGCAGTACTTC
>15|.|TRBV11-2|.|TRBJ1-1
CASSLVAADNTEAFF
TGTGCCAGCAGCTTAGTGGCAGCAGACAACACTGAAGCTTTCTTT
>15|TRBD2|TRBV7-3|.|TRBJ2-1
CASSLSLAGVNEQFF
TGTGCCAGCAGCTTAAGCCTAGCGGGGGTCAATGAGCAGTTCTTC
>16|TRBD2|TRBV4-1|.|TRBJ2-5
CASSRLAGGREETQYF
TGCGCCAGCAGCCGACTAGCGGGGGGGAGAGAGGAGACCCAGTACTTC
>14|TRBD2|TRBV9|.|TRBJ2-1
CASSGGLAGDEQFF
TGTGCCAGCAGCGGAGGACTAGCGGGAGATGAGCAGTTCTTC
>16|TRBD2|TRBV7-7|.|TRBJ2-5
CASSLGLAGGRETQYF
TGTGCTAGCAGCTTAGGACTAGCGGGGGGGCGAGAGACCCAGTACTTC
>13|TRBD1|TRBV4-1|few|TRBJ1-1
CASSQGTAGKAFF
TGCGCCAGCAGCCAGGGGACAGCCGGTAAAGCTTTCTTT
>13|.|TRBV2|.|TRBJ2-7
CASRKTGKYEQYF
TGTGCCAGCAGAAAGACAGGAAAATACGAGCAGTACTTC
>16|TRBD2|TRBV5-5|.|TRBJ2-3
CASSLGLAGRWDTQYF
TGTGCCAGCAGCTTGGGGCTAGCGGGGAGATGGGATACGCAGTATTTT
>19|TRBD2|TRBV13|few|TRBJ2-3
CASSRSGLAGGPTTDTQYF
TGTGCCAGCAGCCGCTCGGGACTAGCGGGGGGCCCCACCACAGATACGCAGTATTTT
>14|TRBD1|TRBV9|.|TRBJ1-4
CASSARGLGEKLFF
TGTGCCAGCAGCGCGAGGGGGCTGGGAGAAAAACTGTTTTTT
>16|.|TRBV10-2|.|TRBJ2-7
CASSQLGTGAVDEQYF
TGCGCCAGCAGTCAGCTTGGTACGGGAGCAGTCGACGAGCAGTACTTC
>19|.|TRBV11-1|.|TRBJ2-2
CASSGRRTSGGPNTGELFF
TGTGCCAGCAGCGGCAGGAGGACATCTGGTGGTCCGAACACCGGGGAGCTGTTTTTT
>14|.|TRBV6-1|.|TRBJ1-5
CASSVGRAGRPQHF
TGTGCCAGCAGTGTGGGCAGGGCCGGTAGGCCCCAGCATTTT
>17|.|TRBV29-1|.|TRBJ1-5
CSAEVGLGPYSNQPQHF
TGCAGCGCCGAAGTAGGGCTCGGACCATATAGCAATCAGCCCCAGCATTTT
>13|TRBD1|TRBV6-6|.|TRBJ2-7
CASSSGQGGEQYF
TGTGCCAGCAGTTCGGGACAGGGCGGCGAGCAGTACTTC
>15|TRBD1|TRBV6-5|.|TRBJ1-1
CASSPRTGPFFEAFF
TGTGCCAGCAGTCCCCGGACAGGGCCCTTTTTTGAAGCTTTCTTT
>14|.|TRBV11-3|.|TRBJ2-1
CASSPGRGVNEQFF
TGTGCCAGCAGCCCCGGTAGGGGTGTCAATGAGCAGTTCTTC
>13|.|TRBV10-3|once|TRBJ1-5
CASRAGGNQPQHF
TGTGCCAGCCGGGCGGGAGGCAATCAGCCCCAGCATTTT
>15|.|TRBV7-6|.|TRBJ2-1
CASSLARGRGNEQFF
TGTGCCAGCAGCTTAGCGCGGGGCAGGGGGAATGAGCAGTTCTTC
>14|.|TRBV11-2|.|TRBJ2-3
CASSRPGRKDTQYF
TGTGCCAGCAGCCGACCTGGGCGCAAGGATACGCAGTATTTT
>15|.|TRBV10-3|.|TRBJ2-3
CAISEGGTSTDTQYF
TGTGCCATCAGTGAAGGCGGGACCAGCACAGATACGCAGTATTTT
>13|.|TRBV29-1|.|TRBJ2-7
CSVGGTVTYEQYF
TGCAGCGTTGGGGGGACTGTGACCTACGAGCAGTACTTC